This T cell receptor beta chain was recovered during a study of blood T cell repertoires in COVID-19. The overall study: The origin of the acute and convalescent COVID-19 samples was the United States, Italy and Spain.

Trimming took off 4 bases at V and 10 bases at J, with 11 bases between the two ends. The CDR3 totals 12 residues. Germline V gene sequence: CDR1 MDHEN, CDR2 SYDVKM. Produced via immunoSEQ multiplex PCR; TCRdb's table is partial and in-frame only. The repertoire holds 250,000 or so clones, 80% to 90% seen once, with roughly 5.8% in the top ten. The clonotype originates from a man in his 60s with acute or convalescent COVID-19. The sample taken for sequencing was peripheral blood. The chain joins TRBV28 to TRBJ2-1, with D tentatively TRBD1 (5 bases). The CDR3 DNA reads as TGTGCCAGCAGTTACTCCTGGGGCGAGCAGTTCTTC. Translating it yields CASSYSWGEQFF.